The T cell receptor (beta chain) described here comes from a study of CD8 T cells in Susac syndrome. Reverse transcription of roughly 0.45 to 1 ug RNA was carried out with random hexamers. TCRdb redid the calling of the immunoSEQ multiplex PCR reads with MiXCR, one entry per CDR3 protein. The sample holds about 130,000 distinct CDR3 sequences; around 94% are singletons and the top ten take over 0.2%. The length of the CDR3 is 15 residues. Germline V lookup: CDR1 PRHDT, CDR2 FYEKMQ (reference sequence). Trimming stripped 1 base from V and 0 bases from J, with 7 bases between. Specimen: CD8+ T cells from PBMCs. The clonotype originates from a human donor with Susac syndrome. This chain joins TRBV13 and TRBJ1-3; D gene uncertain. As DNA, the CDR3 is TGTGCCAGCAGCTTAGAAGGGAGCTCTGGAAACACCATATATTTT. It codes for CASSLEGSSGNTIYF.